This entry lists 20 T cell receptor beta chains sequenced from one sample in a study of blood T cell repertoires in COVID-19. Assay: immunoSEQ multiplex PCR; the TCRdb copy retains only in-frame clones and omits some. The sample has around 300,000 clones; over 75% are singletons. Material: PBMCs or T cells enriched from blood (not recorded which). Source of these receptors: a woman under 40 who had recovered from COVID-19.

V and J are TRBV5-1 and TRBJ2-1; D unclear. Germline V gene lookup returns CDR1 SGHRS and CDR2 YFSETQ. V was trimmed by 5 bases and J by 9 bases, leaving 9 bases between them. The CDR3 runs 11 residues. The CDR3 nucleotides read TGCGCCAGCAGGTTGATCGGTGAGCAGTTCTTC. The encoded protein is CASRLIGEQFF.

To note about this clone: One end of the junction is discordant with germline, which a read error may explain. V usage is TRBV2 and J usage is TRBJ2-5; D is unclear. Germline CDR1 SNHLY, CDR2 FYNNEI. The CDR3 totals 9 residues. Here the CDR3 DNA reads TGTGCCAGCAGTGTGAACGCGGACTTC. Residues: CASSVNADF.

This chain connects TRBV6-5 to TRBJ2-7; TRBD1 matches 7 bases. The CDR3 extends over 14 amino acids. Looked up from germline, CDR1 is MNHEY and CDR2 is SVGAGI. Trimming took 0 bases from V and 6 from J; bases not matched to a gene: 5. The CDR3 region has the DNA TGTGCCAGCAGTTACTCGATGACAGGGACCGAGCAGTACTTC. This gives the protein CASSYSMTGTEQYF.

The J gene is TRBJ2-3, the V gene TRBV7-2; 7 positions match TRBD2. J lost 1 base, V lost 4 bases, and 17 bases had no gene match. This CDR3 region has 19 residues. Germline assignment: CDR1 SGHTA and CDR2 FQGNSA. The CDR3 DNA reads TGTGCCAGCAGCTCCCCCCTGCGTCACAAGCGGGACCGCACAGATACGCAGTATTTT. Its protein is CASSSPLRHKRDRTDTQYF.

This clone appeared a single time. This rearrangement joins TRBV5-4 to TRBJ2-3; D might be TRBD2 (5 bases). This CDR3 comprises 15 residues. V lost 1 base to trimming and J lost 4 bases, with 13 bases between them. Germline loops: CDR1 SGHNT, CDR2 YYREEE (reference sequence). The CDR3 DNA follows: TGTGCCAGCAGCTTGCTTCTAGCCTCGCCAGATACGCAGTATTTT. Its protein is CASSLLLASPDTQYF.

The chain carries TRBV7-2 and TRBJ2-2; D possibly corresponds to TRBD1 (7 bases). Trimming pared 6 bases from V and 4 bases from J, leaving 12 bases between. This CDR3 has 14 residues. Germline-derived CDR1 and CDR2 are SGHTA and FQGNSA. For the CDR3, the DNA is TGTGCCAGCAGGGAGGGGGCCGGCACCGGGGAGCTGTTTTTT. Protein sequence: CASREGAGTGELFF. Full variable domain (missing parts from reference TRBV7-2 and TRBJ2-2): GAGVSQSPSNKVTEKGKDVELRCDPISGHTALYWYRQSLGQGLEFLIYFQGNSAPDKSGLPSDRFSAERTGGSVSTLTIQRTQQEDSAVYLCASREGAGTGELFFGEGSRLTVL.

The chain links TRBV7-6 to TRBJ1-1; 7 bases agree with TRBD1. The CDR3 spans 17 residues. Per the germline V gene, CDR1 is SGHVS and CDR2 is FNYEAQ. V trimming: 1 base; J trimming: 3 bases; junction bases outside the gene matches: 11. CDR3 coding DNA: TGTGCCAGCAGCTTAGGGGACGACAGGGTCGGGGACACTGAAGCTTTCTTT. This encodes CASSLGDDRVGDTEAFF.

The V call is TRBV19, the J call TRBJ1-2; the match to TRBD1 covers 8 bases. The length of the CDR3 is 19 residues. Trimming cost V 1 base and J 4 bases; bases outside gene matches: 17. From germline, CDR1 is LNHDA and CDR2 SQIVND (reference sequence). In DNA form, the CDR3 reads TGTGCCAGTAGTATAGGCGGGGACAGGAACTACCCGTACCCCTATGGCTACACCTTC. This gives the protein CASSIGGDRNYPYPYGYTF.

The rearrangement uses TRBV29-1 and TRBJ1-2; D unresolved. V was pared by 2 bases and J by 8 bases, with 15 bases between. Germline values: CDR1 SQVTM, CDR2 ANQGSEA. The CDR3 is 13 residues long. The CDR3 here is CSVESDGPRGYTF. DNA of the CDR3: TGCAGCGTTGAATCCGACGGTCCTAGGGGCTACACCTTC.

The V call is TRBV7-3, the J call TRBJ1-1, with D perhaps matching TRBD1 (5 bases). The CDR3 runs to 14 residues. The V gene lost 2 bases and the J gene lost 4 bases, with 11 bases spanning the gap. CDR1 is SGHTA and CDR2 is FQGTGA in the germline V gene. The CDR3 DNA reads TGTGCCAGCAGCTTAGGTCAGGGAATCACTGAAGCTTTCTTT. Translation gives CASSLGQGITEAFF.

The rearrangement uses TRBV5-1 and TRBJ2-5, with TRBD1 identical over 8 bases. The CDR3 covers 11 residues. V shed 9 bases, J shed 5 bases, and the junction held 3 bases outside the gene matches. Germline CDR1 and CDR2: SGHRS and YFSETQ. The CDR3 reads CATRQGETQYF. In DNA form, the CDR3 reads TGCGCCACGAGACAGGGGGAGACCCAGTACTTC. The whole variable domain, remainder taken from reference TRBV5-1 and TRBJ2-5, is KAGVTQTPRYLIKTRGQQVTLSCSPISGHRSVSWYQQTPGQGLQFLFEYFSETQRNKGNFPGRFSGRQFSNSRSEMNVSTLELGDSALYLCATRQGETQYFGPGTRLLVL.

This clone occurred once. The CDR3 coding sequence is TGTGCCAGCAGGGAGGGTCGGGATCAGCCCCAGCATTTT. Residues: CASREGRDQPQHF. The genes are TRBV6-4 and TRBJ1-5; D is unresolved. The CDR3 totals 13 residues. Trimming stripped 6 bases from V and 5 bases from J, with 11 bases between. CDR1 MRHNA and CDR2 SNTAGT come from the germline V gene.

This chain joins TRBV7-9 and TRBJ2-2, with a possible D match to TRBD1 (7 bases). The germline V and J ends were trimmed by 5 bases and 3 bases, with 19 bases remaining between them. CDR1 and CDR2 (germline): SEHNR, FQNEAQ (reference sequence). This CDR3 contains 17 residues. The CDR3 bases are TGTGCCAGCAGCCCTGCTGTGGCAGGGGGGTACACCGGGGAGCTGTTTTTT. Translating gives CASSPAVAGGYTGELFF.

The chain joins TRBV3-1 (or the pseudogene TRBV3-2) to TRBJ2-1; 11 positions match TRBD1. The V gene's germline CDR1 is LGHDT and CDR2 YNNKEL (reference sequence). The CDR3 length is 17 residues. Trimming took 4 bases from V and 7 from J; bases not matched to a gene: 12. CDR3 protein: CASSLKSGTGGGNEQFF. CDR3 sequence (DNA): TGTGCCAGCAGCCTAAAGTCCGGGACAGGGGGTGGGAATGAGCAGTTCTTC.

V usage is TRBV15 and J usage is TRBJ2-3; D might be TRBD2 (5 bases). The CDR3 runs 14 residues. The V gene lost 3 bases and the J gene lost 0 bases, with 7 bases spanning the gap. Germline V gives CDR1 LNHNV, CDR2 YYDKDF (reference sequence). DNA for the CDR3: TGTGCCACCAGCAGGAGGGTGAGCACAGATACGCAGTATTTT. This sequence encodes CATSRRVSTDTQYF.

The chain joins TRBV6-2 or TRBV6-3 to TRBJ2-3; 7 bases are a match to TRBD2. Trimming at V came to 4 bases and at J to 2 bases, leaving 6 bases not matched to a gene. Germline CDR1 is MNHEY and CDR2 is SVGEGT. This CDR3 has 15 amino acids. In DNA, the CDR3 is TGTGCCAGCAGTTTCACCCGGGGGGTCACAGATACGCAGTATTTT. This translates into CASSFTRGVTDTQYF.

This chain joins TRBV25-1 and TRBJ1-4; possible D gene TRBD1, 5 bases. The ends were cut back, 1 base at V and 4 bases at J, with 10 bases in the middle. CDR1 is MGHDK, CDR2 SYGVNS, per germline. This CDR3 comprises 15 residues. Written as DNA, the CDR3 is TGTGCCAGCAGTGAATTGTCCAGGGATAATGAAAAACTGTTTTTT. Its translation: CASSELSRDNEKLFF.

The chain combines TRBV4-2 with TRBJ2-5, with D unclear. The CDR3 sequence is 15 residues long. V was trimmed by 0 bases and J by 5 bases, leaving 13 bases between them. The germline CDR1 and CDR2 sequences are LGHNA and YNFKEQ. The CDR3 spells CASSQEVGLRETQYF. The CDR3 bases are TGTGCCAGCAGCCAAGAGGTGGGCTTAAGGGAGACCCAGTACTTC.

J is TRBJ2-1 and V is TRBV20-1; D gene ambiguous. This CDR3 contains 11 residues. Germline lookup yields CDR1 DFQATT and CDR2 SNEGSKA (reference sequence). Trimming took off 6 bases at V and 6 bases at J, with 9 bases between the two ends. The CDR3 nucleotides read TGCAGTGCCAGTGGGCCCAATGAGCAGTTCTTC. Its protein product is CSASGPNEQFF.

The genes are TRBV7-8 and TRBJ2-7; 9 positions agree with TRBD2. V was clipped by 5 bases and J by 2 bases; unmatched bases: 10. CDR3 length equals 16 residues. CDR1 and CDR2 (germline): SGHVS, FQNEAQ. CDR3 in amino acids: CASSREVASGAYEQYF. The CDR3 DNA reads TGTGCCAGCAGCCGCGAGGTGGCTAGCGGGGCCTACGAGCAGTACTTC.